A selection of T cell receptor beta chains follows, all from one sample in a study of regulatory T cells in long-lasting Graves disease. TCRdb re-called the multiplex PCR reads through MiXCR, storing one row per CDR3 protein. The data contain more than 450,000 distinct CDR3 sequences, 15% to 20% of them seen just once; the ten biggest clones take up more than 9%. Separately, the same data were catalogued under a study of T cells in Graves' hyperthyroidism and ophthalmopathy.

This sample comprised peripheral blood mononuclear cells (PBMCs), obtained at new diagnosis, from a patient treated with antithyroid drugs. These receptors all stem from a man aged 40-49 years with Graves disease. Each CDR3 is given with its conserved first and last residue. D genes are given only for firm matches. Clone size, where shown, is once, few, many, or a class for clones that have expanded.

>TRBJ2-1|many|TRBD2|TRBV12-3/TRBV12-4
CASSLAPAGGLNEQFF
TGTGCCAGCAGTTTGGCCCCAGCGGGAGGTCTGAATGAGCAGTTCTTC
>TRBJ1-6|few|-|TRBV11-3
CASSPGQGLNNSPLHF
TGTGCCAGCAGCCCGGGGCAGGGGTTGAATAATTCACCCCTCCACTTT
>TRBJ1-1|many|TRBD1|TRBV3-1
CASSRDRADGTEAFF
TGTGCCAGCAGCCGGGACAGGGCTGATGGTACTGAAGCTTTCTTT
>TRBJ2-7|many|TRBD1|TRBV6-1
CASSPQGDRYEQYF
TGTGCCAGCAGTCCCCAGGGGGACCGATACGAGCAGTACTTC
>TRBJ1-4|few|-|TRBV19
CASSRPPGGGEKLFF
TGTGCCAGTAGTCGGCCCCCTGGTGGAGGCGAAAAACTGTTTTTT
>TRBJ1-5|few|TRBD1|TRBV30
CAWSNGQGASGNQPQHF
TGTGCCTGGAGTAACGGACAGGGGGCTTCGGGAAATCAGCCCCAGCATTTT
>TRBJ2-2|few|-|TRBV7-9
CASSFGIAGELFF
TGTGCCAGCAGCTTTGGTATAGCCGGGGAGCTGTTTTTT
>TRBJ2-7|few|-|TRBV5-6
CASRLMAGRSDEQYF
TGTGCCAGCAGGCTTATGGCGGGCCGATCTGACGAGCAGTACTTC
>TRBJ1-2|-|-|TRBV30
CAWSVFMNPRTPRRGYTF
TGTGCCTGGAGTGTGTTCATGAACCCTAGGACCCCTCGGCGAGGCTACACCTTC
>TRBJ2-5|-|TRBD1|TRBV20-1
CSAETGGQETQYF
TGCAGTGCAGAAACAGGGGGCCAAGAGACCCAGTACTTC
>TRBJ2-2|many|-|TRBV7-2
CASSLVYTGELFF
TGTGCCAGCAGCTTAGTTTACACCGGGGAGCTGTTTTTT
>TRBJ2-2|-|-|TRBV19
CASSITGANTGELFF
TGTGCCAGTAGTATCACGGGGGCGAACACCGGGGAGCTGTTTTTT
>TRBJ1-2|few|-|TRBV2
CASSPSGGYTF
TGTGCCAGCAGTCCGTCTGGAGGCTACACCTTC
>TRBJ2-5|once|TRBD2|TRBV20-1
CSARDPLRGGQETQYF
TGCAGTGCTAGAGATCCTCTGCGCGGGGGACAAGAGACCCAGTACTTC
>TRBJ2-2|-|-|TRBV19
CASSIAANTGELFF
TGTGCCAGTAGTATAGCGGCGAACACCGGGGAGCTGTTTTTT
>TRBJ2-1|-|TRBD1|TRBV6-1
CATSDRGDNEQFF
TGTGCCACCTCGGACAGGGGAGACAATGAGCAGTTCTTC
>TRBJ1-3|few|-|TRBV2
CASSESITGNTIYF
TGTGCCAGCAGTGAGAGCATTACCGGAAACACCATATATTTT
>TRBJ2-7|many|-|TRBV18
CASSPYDSEQYF
TGTGCCAGCTCACCTTATGATTCCGAGCAGTACTTC